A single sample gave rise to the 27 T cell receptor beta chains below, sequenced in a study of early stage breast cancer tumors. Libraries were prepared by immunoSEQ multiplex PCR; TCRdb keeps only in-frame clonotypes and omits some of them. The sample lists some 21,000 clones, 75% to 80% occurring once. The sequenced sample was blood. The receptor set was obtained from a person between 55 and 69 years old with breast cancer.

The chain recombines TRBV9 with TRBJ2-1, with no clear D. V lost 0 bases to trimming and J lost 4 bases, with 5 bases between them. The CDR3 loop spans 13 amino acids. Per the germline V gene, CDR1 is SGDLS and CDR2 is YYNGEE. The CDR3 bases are TGTGCCAGCAGCGTAGCCGAGTACAATGAGCAGTTCTTC. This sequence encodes CASSVAEYNEQFF.

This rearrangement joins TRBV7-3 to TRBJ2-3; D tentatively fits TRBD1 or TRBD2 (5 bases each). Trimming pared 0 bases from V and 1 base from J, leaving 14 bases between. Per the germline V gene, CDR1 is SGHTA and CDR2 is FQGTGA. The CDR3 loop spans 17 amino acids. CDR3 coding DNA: TGTGCCAGCAGCTTAACCCCCAGAGGGGCAGGCACAGATACGCAGTATTTT. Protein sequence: CASSLTPRGAGTDTQYF. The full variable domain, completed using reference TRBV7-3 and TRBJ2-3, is GAGVSQTPSNKVTEKGKYVELRCDPISGHTALYWYRQSLGQGPEFLIYFQGTGAADDSGLPNDRFFAVRPEGSVSTLKIQRTERGDSAVYLCASSLTPRGAGTDTQYFGPGTRLTVL.

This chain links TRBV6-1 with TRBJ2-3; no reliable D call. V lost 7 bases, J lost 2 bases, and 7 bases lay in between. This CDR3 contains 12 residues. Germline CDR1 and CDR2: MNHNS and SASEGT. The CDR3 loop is CASTYPTDTQYF. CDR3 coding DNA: TGTGCCAGCACGTACCCCACAGATACGCAGTATTTT.

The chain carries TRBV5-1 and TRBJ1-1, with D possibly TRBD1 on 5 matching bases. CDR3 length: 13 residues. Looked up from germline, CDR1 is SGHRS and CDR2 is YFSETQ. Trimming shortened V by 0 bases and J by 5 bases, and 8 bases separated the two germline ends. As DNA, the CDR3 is TGCGCCAGCAGCTTGGTCAGGGAGACTGAAGCTTTCTTT. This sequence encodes CASSLVRETEAFF.

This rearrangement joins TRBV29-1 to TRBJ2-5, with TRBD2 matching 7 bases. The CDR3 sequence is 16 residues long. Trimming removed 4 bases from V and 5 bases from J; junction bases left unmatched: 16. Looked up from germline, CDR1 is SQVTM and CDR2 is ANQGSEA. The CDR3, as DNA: TGCAGCGTTGCTGGCCTAGCGGCCCCCGCAAGGGAGACCCAGTACTTC. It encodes CSVAGLAAPARETQYF.

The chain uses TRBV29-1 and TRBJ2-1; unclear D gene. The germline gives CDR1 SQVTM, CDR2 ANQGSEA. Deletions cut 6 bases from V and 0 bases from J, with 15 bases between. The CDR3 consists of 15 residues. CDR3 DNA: TGCAGCGTCCTAGGCGACCAAAGCTCCTACAATGAGCAGTTCTTC. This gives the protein CSVLGDQSSYNEQFF.

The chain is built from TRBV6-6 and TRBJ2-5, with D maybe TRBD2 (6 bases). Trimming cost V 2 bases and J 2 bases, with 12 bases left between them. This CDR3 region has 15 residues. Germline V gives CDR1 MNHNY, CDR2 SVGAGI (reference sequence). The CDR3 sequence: CASSYLFGGQETQYF. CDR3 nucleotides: TGTGCCAGCAGTTACCTCTTTGGGGGGCAAGAGACCCAGTACTTC.

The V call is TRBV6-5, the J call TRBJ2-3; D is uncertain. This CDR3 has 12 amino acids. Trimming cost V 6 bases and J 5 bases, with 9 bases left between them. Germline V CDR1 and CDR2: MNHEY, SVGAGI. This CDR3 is CASSHNRDTQYF. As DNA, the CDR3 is TGTGCCAGCAGCCACAATAGAGATACGCAGTATTTT.

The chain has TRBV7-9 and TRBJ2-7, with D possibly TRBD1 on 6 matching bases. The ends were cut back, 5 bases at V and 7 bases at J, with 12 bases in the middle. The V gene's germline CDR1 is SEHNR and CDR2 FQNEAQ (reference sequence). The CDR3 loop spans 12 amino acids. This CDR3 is CASSRDQGEQYF. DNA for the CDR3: TGTGCCAGCAGCAGGGACCAGGGGGAGCAGTACTTC. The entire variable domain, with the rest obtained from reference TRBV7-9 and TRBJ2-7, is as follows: DTGVSQNPRHKITKRGQNVTFRCDPISEHNRLYWYRQTLGQGPEFLTYFQNEAQLEKSRLLSDRFSAERPKGSFSTLEIQRTEQGDSAMYLCASSRDQGEQYFGPGTRLTVT.

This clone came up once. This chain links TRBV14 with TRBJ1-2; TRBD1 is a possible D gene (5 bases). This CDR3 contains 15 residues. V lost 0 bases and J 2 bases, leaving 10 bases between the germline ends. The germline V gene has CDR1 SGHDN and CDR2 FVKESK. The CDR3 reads CASSQDGWGNYGYTF. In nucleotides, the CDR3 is TGTGCCAGCAGCCAAGATGGCTGGGGGAACTATGGCTACACCTTC.

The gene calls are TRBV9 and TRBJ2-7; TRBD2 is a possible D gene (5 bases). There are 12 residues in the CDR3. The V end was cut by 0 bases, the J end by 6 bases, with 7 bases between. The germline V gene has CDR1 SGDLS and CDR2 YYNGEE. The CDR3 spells CASSVDGGEQYF. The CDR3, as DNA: TGTGCCAGCAGCGTAGATGGAGGCGAGCAGTACTTC.

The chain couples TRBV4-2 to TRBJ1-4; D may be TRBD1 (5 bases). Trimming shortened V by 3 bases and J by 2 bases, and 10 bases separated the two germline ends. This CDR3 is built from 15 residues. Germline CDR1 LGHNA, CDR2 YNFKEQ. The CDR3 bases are TGTGCCAGCAGCCAGGACAAAAGGACTAATGAAAAACTGTTTTTT. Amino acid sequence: CASSQDKRTNEKLFF.

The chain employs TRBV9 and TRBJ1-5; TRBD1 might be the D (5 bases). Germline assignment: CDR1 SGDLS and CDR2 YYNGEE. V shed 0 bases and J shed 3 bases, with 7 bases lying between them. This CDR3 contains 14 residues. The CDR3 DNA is TGTGCCAGCAGCGTAGACGGGGCCAATCAGCCCCAGCATTTT. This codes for CASSVDGANQPQHF.

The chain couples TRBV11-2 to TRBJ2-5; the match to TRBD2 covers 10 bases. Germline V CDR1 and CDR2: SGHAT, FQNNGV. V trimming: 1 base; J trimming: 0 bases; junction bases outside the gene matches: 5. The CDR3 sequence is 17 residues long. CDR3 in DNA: TGTGCCAGCAGCTTAGTAGGACTAGCGGTCTACCAAGAGACCCAGTACTTC. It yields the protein CASSLVGLAVYQETQYF.

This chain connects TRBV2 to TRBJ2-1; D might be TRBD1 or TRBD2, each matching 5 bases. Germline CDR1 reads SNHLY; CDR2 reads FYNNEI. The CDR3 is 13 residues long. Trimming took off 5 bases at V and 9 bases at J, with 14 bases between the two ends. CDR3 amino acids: CASSNQGGGEQFF. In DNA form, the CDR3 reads TGTGCCAGCAGTAACCAGGGTGGGGGTGAGCAGTTCTTC. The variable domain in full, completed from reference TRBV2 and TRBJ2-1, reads EPEVTQTPSHQVTQMGQEVILRCVPISNHLYFYWYRQILGQKVEFLVSFYNNEISEKSEIFDDQFSVERPDGSNFTLKIRSTKLEDSAMYFCASSNQGGGEQFFGPGTRLTVL.

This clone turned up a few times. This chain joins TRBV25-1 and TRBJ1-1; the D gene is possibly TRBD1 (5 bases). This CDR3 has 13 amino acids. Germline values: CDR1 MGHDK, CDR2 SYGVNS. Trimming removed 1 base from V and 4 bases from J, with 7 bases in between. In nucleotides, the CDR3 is TGTGCCAGCAGTGAATCCGGGACCACTGAAGCTTTCTTT. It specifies CASSESGTTEAFF.

The CDR3 sequence: CASTPGYRSSGNTIYF. The CDR3 region has the DNA TGCGCCAGCACCCCAGGGTACCGGTCCTCTGGAAACACCATATATTTT. The rearrangement uses TRBV4-1 and TRBJ1-3, with TRBD1 as a possible D gene (5 bases). The CDR3 runs 16 residues. The V and J ends lost 7 bases and 0 bases respectively, with 16 bases between them. Germline CDR1 MGHRA, CDR2 YSYEKL.

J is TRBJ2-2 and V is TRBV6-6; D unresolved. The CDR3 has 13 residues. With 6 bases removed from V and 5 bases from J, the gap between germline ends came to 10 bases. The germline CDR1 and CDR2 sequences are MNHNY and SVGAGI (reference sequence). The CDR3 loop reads CASRIRPTGELFF. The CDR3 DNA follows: TGTGCCAGCAGAATACGACCAACCGGGGAGCTGTTTTTT.

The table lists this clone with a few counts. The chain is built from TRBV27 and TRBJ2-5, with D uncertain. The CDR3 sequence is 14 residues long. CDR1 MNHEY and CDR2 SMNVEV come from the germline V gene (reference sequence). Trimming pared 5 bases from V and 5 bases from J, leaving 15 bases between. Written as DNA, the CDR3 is TGTGCCAGCAGTCCACACCGGATTTACGAGACCCAGTACTTC. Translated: CASSPHRIYETQYF.

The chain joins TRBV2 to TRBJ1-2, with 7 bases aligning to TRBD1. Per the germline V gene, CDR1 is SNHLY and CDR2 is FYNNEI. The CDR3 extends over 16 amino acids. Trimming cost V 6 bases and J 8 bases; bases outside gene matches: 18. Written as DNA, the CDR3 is TGTGCCAGCAGGGGAGGAGGGGGCGAAGTAGCTCACGGCTACACCTTC. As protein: CASRGGGGEVAHGYTF.

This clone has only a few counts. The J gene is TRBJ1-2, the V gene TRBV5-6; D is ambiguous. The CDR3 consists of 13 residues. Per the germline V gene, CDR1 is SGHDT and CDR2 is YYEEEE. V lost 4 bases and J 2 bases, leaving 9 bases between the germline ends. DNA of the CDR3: TGTGCCAGCAGCCCCGGTCTGAACTATGGCTACACCTTC. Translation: CASSPGLNYGYTF.

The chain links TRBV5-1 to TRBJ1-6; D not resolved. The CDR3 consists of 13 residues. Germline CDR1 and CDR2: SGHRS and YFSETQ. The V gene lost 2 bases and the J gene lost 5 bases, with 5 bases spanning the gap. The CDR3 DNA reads TGCGCCAGCAGCTTCCAGGATAATTCACCCCTCCACTTT. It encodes CASSFQDNSPLHF.

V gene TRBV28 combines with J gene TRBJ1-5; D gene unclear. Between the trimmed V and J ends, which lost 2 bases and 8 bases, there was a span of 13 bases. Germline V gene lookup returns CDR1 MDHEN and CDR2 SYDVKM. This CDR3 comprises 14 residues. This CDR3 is CASSLRAEVEPQHF. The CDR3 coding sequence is TGTGCCAGCAGTTTAAGGGCAGAAGTGGAGCCCCAGCATTTT.

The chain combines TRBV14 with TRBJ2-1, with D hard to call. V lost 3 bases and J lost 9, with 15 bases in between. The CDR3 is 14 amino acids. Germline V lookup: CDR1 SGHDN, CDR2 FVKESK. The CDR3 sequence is CASSHLTPDLEQFF. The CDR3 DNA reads TGTGCCAGCAGCCATCTTACCCCGGATCTTGAGCAGTTCTTC.

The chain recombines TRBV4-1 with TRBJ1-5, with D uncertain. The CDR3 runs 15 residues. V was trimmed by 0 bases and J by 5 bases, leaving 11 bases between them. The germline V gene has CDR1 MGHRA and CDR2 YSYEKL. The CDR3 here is CASSQDGAGHQPQHF. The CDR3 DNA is TGCGCCAGCAGCCAAGATGGAGCAGGTCATCAGCCCCAGCATTTT.

The CDR3 here is CASSLAIPGLAGGLEFF. The CDR3 nucleotides are TGTGCCAGCAGCTTAGCTATCCCGGGACTAGCGGGGGGTTTGGAGTTCTTC. The chain is built from TRBV7-3 and TRBJ2-1; 15 bases line up with TRBD2. The CDR3 sequence is 17 residues long. Germline V gene sequence: CDR1 SGHTA, CDR2 FQGTGA. Trimming cost V 2 bases and J 14 bases; bases outside gene matches: 13.

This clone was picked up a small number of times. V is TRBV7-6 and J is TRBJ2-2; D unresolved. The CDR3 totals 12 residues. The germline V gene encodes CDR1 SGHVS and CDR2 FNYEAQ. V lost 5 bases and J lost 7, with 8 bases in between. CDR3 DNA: TGTGCCAGCAGCCCGAGGATCGGGGAGCTGTTTTTT. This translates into CASSPRIGELFF.